The next 22 T cell receptor beta chains were all read from a single sample in a study of cytomegalovirus exposure and HLA in healthy donors. Both 60 Vbeta primers and 13 Jbeta primers went into the PCR. Clones were read by immunoSEQ multiplex PCR, and TCRdb kept only the in-frame ones, dropping some. The table shows approximately 150,000 clones, with about three quarters occurring only once. Sequencing used PBMCs. These TCRs come from a woman between 25 and 40 years old in good health and CMV-seronegative.

This CDR3 reads CASSLAGAQGGYTF. As DNA, the CDR3 is TGCGCCAGCAGCTTGGCAGGGGCACAGGGTGGCTACACCTTC. V is TRBV5-1 and J is TRBJ1-2; TRBD1 might be the D (6 bases). The CDR3 totals 14 residues. The germline V gene encodes CDR1 SGHRS and CDR2 YFSETQ. V was trimmed by 0 bases and J by 7 bases, leaving 13 bases between them.

The chain is built from TRBV4-2 and TRBJ2-2, with 8 bases fitting TRBD1. The J segment lost 4 bases and the V segment lost 4 bases, leaving 8 bases of the junction unmatched. CDR3 length: 16 amino acids. From germline, CDR1 is LGHNA and CDR2 YNFKEQ. The CDR3 is CASSRNSDRGTGELFF. The CDR3 DNA reads TGTGCCAGCAGCCGGAATTCAGACAGGGGCACCGGGGAGCTGTTTTTT.

The V and J genes are TRBV2 and TRBJ1-4; 8 bases are a match to TRBD1. Trimming removed 7 bases from V and 4 bases from J; junction bases left unmatched: 2. CDR1 and CDR2 from the germline V gene are SNHLY and FYNNEI. The CDR3 is 13 residues long. In nucleotides, the CDR3 is TGTGCCAGCACGGGACAGGTTAATGAAAAACTGTTTTTT. Amino acid sequence: CASTGQVNEKLFF.

This clone was recorded once. The genes are TRBV7-9 and TRBJ1-1; tentative D call: TRBD1 (5 bases). This CDR3 is 14 amino acids long. CDR1 SEHNR and CDR2 FQNEAQ come from the germline V gene (reference sequence). Trimming removed 5 bases from V and 2 bases from J, with 12 bases in between. Here the CDR3 DNA reads TGTGCCAGCAGCAGGGTGACAGAAAACACTGAAGCTTTCTTT. This gives the protein CASSRVTENTEAFF.

This chain links TRBV9 with TRBJ2-3; 13 bases align to TRBD2. The CDR3 runs to 16 residues. J lost 6 bases, V lost 5 bases, and 9 bases had no gene match. The germline CDR1 and CDR2 sequences are SGDLS and YYNGEE. The CDR3 sequence: CASSALAGGLRDTQYF. As DNA, the CDR3 is TGTGCCAGCAGTGCACTAGCGGGGGGGCTTCGGGATACGCAGTATTTT.

The chain combines TRBV9 with TRBJ2-1, with D possibly TRBD1 on 7 matching bases. The germline CDR1 and CDR2 sequences are SGDLS and YYNGEE. V lost 3 bases, J lost 2 bases, and 12 bases lay in between. The CDR3 is made up of 15 amino acids. CDR3 sequence reads: CASSAGGKTYNEQFF. CDR3 bases: TGTGCCAGCAGCGCAGGGGGGAAGACCTACAATGAGCAGTTCTTC.

The V call is TRBV5-1, the J call TRBJ1-6; the D is unclear. This CDR3 spans 16 amino acids. The V gene's germline CDR1 is SGHRS and CDR2 YFSETQ. The V end was cut by 4 bases, the J end by 5 bases, with 16 bases between. The CDR3 DNA is TGCGCCAGCAGCGTCACTACGGGGAGCGATAATTCACCCCTCCACTTT. Translation gives CASSVTTGSDNSPLHF.

The chain couples TRBV7-9 to TRBJ2-1; D is possibly TRBD1 (6 bases). With 4 bases removed from V and 2 bases from J, the gap between germline ends came to 15 bases. CDR1 SEHNR and CDR2 FQNEAQ come from the germline V gene (reference sequence). The CDR3 length is 16 residues. The CDR3 bases are TGTGCCAGCAGCTCCCGGACAGTCCCCACCTACAATGAGCAGTTCTTC. Protein sequence: CASSSRTVPTYNEQFF.

V is TRBV29-1 and J is TRBJ2-1, with 9 bases that match TRBD2. With 3 bases clipped from V and 4 bases from J, the junction kept 4 bases outside the gene matches. CDR1 SQVTM and CDR2 ANQGSEA come from the germline V gene. The CDR3 runs to 14 residues. CDR3 in DNA: TGCAGCGTTGATAGGACTAGCGATTACAATGAGCAGTTCTTC. The encoded protein is CSVDRTSDYNEQFF.

The rearrangement joins TRBV6-1 to TRBJ1-1; possible D gene TRBD1, 5 bases. Per the germline V gene, CDR1 is MNHNS and CDR2 is SASEGT. Trimming pared 6 bases from V and 5 bases from J, leaving 13 bases between. The CDR3 has 13 amino acids. The chain's CDR3 is CASRTRGGTEAFF. CDR3 DNA sequence: TGTGCCAGCAGGACCCGGGGGGGAACTGAAGCTTTCTTT.

This clone was counted a few times. This chain joins TRBV9 and TRBJ1-1; a possible D gene is TRBD1 (5 bases). Germline CDR1 and CDR2: SGDLS and YYNGEE. V was pared by 3 bases and J by 5 bases, with 14 bases between. This CDR3 contains 14 residues. The CDR3 loop is CASSATWGGTEAFF. In nucleotides, the CDR3 is TGTGCCAGCAGCGCCACTTGGGGGGGGACTGAAGCTTTCTTT.

The chain employs TRBV18 and TRBJ1-2; TRBD1 matches 7 bases. CDR1 KGHSH and CDR2 LQKENI come from the germline V gene. The CDR3 runs to 15 residues. Unmatched junction bases numbered 10, after V lost 5 bases and J lost 4 bases. CDR3 bases: TGTGCCAGCTCATACTCGGGACAGACCCTCTATGGCTACACCTTC. It codes for CASSYSGQTLYGYTF.

J is TRBJ1-1 and V is TRBV19, with 8 positions matching TRBD1. With 5 bases clipped from V and 2 bases from J, the junction kept 10 bases outside the gene matches. CDR1 and CDR2 from the germline V gene are LNHDA and SQIVND (reference sequence). The CDR3 length is 16 residues. The CDR3 here is CASSPFLRGRNTEAFF. The CDR3 DNA is TGTGCCAGTAGTCCCTTTCTCAGGGGGCGTAACACTGAAGCTTTCTTT.

The chain employs TRBV5-1 and TRBJ2-2; 8 bases align to TRBD1. CDR3 length: 16 amino acids. CDR1 and CDR2 from the germline V gene are SGHRS and YFSETQ. The J segment lost 5 bases and the V segment lost 0 bases, leaving 6 bases of the junction unmatched. CDR3 residues: CASSLGQGSITGELFF. The CDR3 DNA sequence: TGCGCCAGCAGCTTGGGACAGGGGTCGATTACCGGGGAGCTGTTTTTT.

The chain recombines TRBV6-5 with TRBJ2-3; D possibly corresponds to TRBD2 (5 bases). CDR3 length: 14 amino acids. The V end was cut by 0 bases, the J end by 6 bases, with 10 bases between. Germline CDR1 reads MNHEY; CDR2 reads SVGAGI. The CDR3, as DNA: TGTGCCAGCAGTTACTCGAACGAGCGGGATACGCAGTATTTT. Amino acids: CASSYSNERDTQYF.

J is TRBJ1-2 and V is TRBV9; TRBD1 is a possible D gene (6 bases). The V end was cut by 4 bases, the J end by 0 bases, with 13 bases between. The germline gives CDR1 SGDLS, CDR2 YYNGEE. The CDR3 loop spans 15 amino acids. The chain's CDR3 is CASSPRQDPNYGYTF. CDR3 DNA: TGTGCCAGCAGCCCCCGACAGGACCCTAACTATGGCTACACCTTC.

The chain employs TRBV28 and TRBJ1-2, with TRBD1 matching over 7 bases. The CDR3 is 12 amino acids. Germline V gene lookup returns CDR1 MDHEN and CDR2 SYDVKM. Trimming removed 6 bases from V and 7 bases from J; junction bases left unmatched: 5. CDR3: CASRGRQGGYTF. The CDR3 DNA is TGTGCCAGCAGAGGCCGACAGGGTGGCTACACCTTC.

This chain connects TRBV7-9 to TRBJ2-5, with D tentatively TRBD2 (5 bases). Germline CDR1 reads SEHNR; CDR2 reads FQNEAQ (reference sequence). This CDR3 is built from 16 residues. V was clipped by 1 base and J by 1 base, with 13 bases between them. The CDR3 DNA reads TGTGCCAGCAGCTTAGGGGAGACATACACCCAAGAGACCCAGTACTTC. The encoded protein is CASSLGETYTQETQYF.

The chain couples TRBV19 to TRBJ2-6; 9 bases are a match to TRBD2. Per the germline V gene, CDR1 is LNHDA and CDR2 is SQIVND (reference sequence). CDR3 length: 17 amino acids. V lost 10 bases and J lost 4; bases outside the gene matches: 14. CDR3: CATRLVGLAAGANVLTF. CDR3 DNA sequence: TGTGCCACTCGGCTGGTGGGACTAGCAGCCGGGGCCAACGTCCTGACTTTC.

This CDR3 reads CAISESVLAGASRETQYF. The CDR3 DNA is TGTGCCATCAGTGAGTCGGTCCTAGCGGGGGCGTCGCGAGAGACCCAGTACTTC. The rearrangement links TRBV10-3 to TRBJ2-5; TRBD2 matches 10 bases. J gave up 4 bases and V 0 bases, and 11 bases lay outside the gene matches. Germline V gives CDR1 ENHRY, CDR2 SYGVKD. This CDR3 is 18 amino acids long.

The rearrangement uses TRBV2 and TRBJ1-1, with 8 positions matching TRBD1. Unmatched junction bases numbered 4, after V lost 5 bases and J lost 11 bases. CDR3 length equals 11 residues. Looked up from germline, CDR1 is SNHLY and CDR2 is FYNNEI. CDR3: CASSLRDRAFF. The CDR3 DNA is TGTGCCAGCAGTCTCCGGGACAGGGCTTTCTTT.

This chain connects TRBV5-4 to TRBJ2-7, with TRBD2 as a possible D gene (5 bases). Germline V CDR1 and CDR2: SGHNT, YYREEE (reference sequence). With 0 bases removed from V and 5 bases from J, the gap between germline ends came to 15 bases. CDR3 size: 15 residues. The CDR3 spells CASSLAGPAANEQYF. Here the CDR3 DNA reads TGTGCCAGCAGCTTGGCTGGCCCAGCGGCCAACGAGCAGTACTTC.